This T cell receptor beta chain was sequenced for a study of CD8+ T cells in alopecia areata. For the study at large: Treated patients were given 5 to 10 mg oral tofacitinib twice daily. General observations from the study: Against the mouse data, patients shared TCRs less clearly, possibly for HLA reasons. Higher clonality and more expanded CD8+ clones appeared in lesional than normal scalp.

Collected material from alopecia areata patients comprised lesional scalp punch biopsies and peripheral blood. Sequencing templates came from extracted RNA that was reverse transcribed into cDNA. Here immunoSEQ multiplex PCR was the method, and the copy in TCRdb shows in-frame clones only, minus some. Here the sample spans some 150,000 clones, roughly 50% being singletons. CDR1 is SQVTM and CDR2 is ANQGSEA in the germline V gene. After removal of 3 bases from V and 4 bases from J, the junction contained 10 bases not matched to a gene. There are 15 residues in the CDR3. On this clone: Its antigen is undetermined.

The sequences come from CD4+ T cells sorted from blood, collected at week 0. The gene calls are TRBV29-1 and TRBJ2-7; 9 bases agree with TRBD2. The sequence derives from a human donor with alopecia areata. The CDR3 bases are TGCAGCGTTGATATGAAGCTAGCGGGGTCTTACGAGCAGTACTTC. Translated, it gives CSVDMKLAGSYEQYF.